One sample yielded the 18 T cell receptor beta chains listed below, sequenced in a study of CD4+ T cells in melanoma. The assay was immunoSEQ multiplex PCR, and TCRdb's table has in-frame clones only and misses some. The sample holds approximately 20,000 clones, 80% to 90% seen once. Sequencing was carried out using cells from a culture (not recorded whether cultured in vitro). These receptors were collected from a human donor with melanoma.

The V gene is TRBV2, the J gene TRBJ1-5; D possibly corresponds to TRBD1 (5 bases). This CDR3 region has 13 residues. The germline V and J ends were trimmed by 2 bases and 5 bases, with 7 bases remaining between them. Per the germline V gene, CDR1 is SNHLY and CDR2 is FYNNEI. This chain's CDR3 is CASSEQGDQPQHF. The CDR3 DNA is TGTGCCAGCAGTGAACAGGGAGATCAGCCCCAGCATTTT.

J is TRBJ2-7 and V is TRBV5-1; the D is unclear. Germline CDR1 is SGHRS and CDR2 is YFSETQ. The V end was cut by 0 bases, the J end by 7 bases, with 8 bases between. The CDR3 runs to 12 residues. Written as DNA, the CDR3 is TGCGCCAGCAGCTTGGACAGTGCAGAGCAGTACTTC. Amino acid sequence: CASSLDSAEQYF.

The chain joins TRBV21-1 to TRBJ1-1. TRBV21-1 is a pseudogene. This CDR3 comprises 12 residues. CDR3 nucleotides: TGTGCCAGCAGCCTGACTGCACCTGAAGCTTTCTTT. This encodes CASSLTAPEAFF.

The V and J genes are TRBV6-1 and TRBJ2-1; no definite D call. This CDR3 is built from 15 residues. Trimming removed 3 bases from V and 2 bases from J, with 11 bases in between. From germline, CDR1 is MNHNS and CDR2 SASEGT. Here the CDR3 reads CASSDNRPPYNEQFF. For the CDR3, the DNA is TGTGCCAGCAGTGATAACCGGCCGCCCTACAATGAGCAGTTCTTC.

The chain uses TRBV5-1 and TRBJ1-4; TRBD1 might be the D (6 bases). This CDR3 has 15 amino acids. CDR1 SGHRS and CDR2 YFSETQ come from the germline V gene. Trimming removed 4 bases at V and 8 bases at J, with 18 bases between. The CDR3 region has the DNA TGCGCCAGCAGCATTAACAGGGAGGGAGGAGAAAAACTGTTTTTT. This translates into CASSINREGGEKLFF.

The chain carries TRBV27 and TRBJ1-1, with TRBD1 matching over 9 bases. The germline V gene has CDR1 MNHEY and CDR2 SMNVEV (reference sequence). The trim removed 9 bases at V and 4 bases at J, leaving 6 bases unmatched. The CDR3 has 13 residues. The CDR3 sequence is CASGQGLRTEAFF. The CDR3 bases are TGTGCCAGTGGACAGGGGCTGCGCACTGAAGCTTTCTTT.

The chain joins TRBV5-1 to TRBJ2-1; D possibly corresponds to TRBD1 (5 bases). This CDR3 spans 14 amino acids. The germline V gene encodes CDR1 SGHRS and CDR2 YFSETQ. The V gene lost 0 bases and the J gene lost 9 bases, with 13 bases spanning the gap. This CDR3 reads CASSLGTQGTEQFF. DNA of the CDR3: TGCGCCAGCAGCTTGGGGACCCAGGGAACTGAGCAGTTCTTC.

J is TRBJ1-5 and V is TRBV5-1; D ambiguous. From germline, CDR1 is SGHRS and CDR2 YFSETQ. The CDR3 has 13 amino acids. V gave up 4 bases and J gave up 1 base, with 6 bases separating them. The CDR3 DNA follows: TGCGCCAGCAGCACCACAAGCAATCAGCCCCAGCATTTT. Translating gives CASSTTSNQPQHF.

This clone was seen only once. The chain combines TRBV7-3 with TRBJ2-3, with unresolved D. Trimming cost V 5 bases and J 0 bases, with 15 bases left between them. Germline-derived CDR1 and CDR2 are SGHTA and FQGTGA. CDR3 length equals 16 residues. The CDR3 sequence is CASSPDSTLSTDTQYF. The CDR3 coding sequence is TGTGCCAGCAGCCCCGACTCTACACTTAGCACAGATACGCAGTATTTT.

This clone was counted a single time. CDR3 DNA: TGTGCCAGCAGCTTATCATTCAATCAGCCCCAGCATTTT. It codes for CASSLSFNQPQHF. The rearrangement links TRBV7-8 to TRBJ1-5; D is undetermined. V lost 2 bases and J lost 3, with 5 bases in between. The CDR3 totals 13 residues. Germline V gene lookup returns CDR1 SGHVS and CDR2 FQNEAQ. The entire variable domain, with the rest obtained from reference TRBV7-8 and TRBJ1-5, is as follows: GAGVSQSPRYKVAKRGQDVALRCDPISGHVSLFWYQQALGQGPEFLTYFQNEAQLDKSGLPSDRFFAERPEGSVSTLKIQRTQQEDSAVYLCASSLSFNQPQHFGDGTRLSIL.

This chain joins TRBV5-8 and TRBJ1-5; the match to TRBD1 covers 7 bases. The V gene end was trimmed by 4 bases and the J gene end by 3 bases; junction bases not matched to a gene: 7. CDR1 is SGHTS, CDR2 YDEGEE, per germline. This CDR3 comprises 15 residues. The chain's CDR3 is CASSPRTGINQPQHF. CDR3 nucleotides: TGTGCCAGCAGCCCTCGGACAGGTATCAATCAGCCCCAGCATTTT. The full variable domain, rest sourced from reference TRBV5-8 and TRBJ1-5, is EAGVTQSPTHLIKTRGQQATLRCSPISGHTSVYWYQQALGLGLQFLLWYDEGEERNRGNFPPRFSGRQFPNYSSELNVNALELEDSALYLCASSPRTGINQPQHFGDGTRLSIL.

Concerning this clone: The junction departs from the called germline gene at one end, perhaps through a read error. The CDR3 is CASRGTGRQSHF. CDR3 bases: TGTGCCAGCAGGGGCACGGGGCGGCAGTCCCACTTC. This sequence joins TRBV25-1 and TRBJ2-5; D may match TRBD1 or TRBD2 (5 bases each). The V gene's germline CDR1 is MGHDK and CDR2 SYGVNS. The length of the CDR3 is 12 residues.

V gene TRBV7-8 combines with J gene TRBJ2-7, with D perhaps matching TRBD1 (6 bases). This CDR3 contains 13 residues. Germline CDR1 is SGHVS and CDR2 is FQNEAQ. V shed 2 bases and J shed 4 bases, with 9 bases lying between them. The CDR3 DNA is TGTGCCAGCAGCTTACTACAGGGATACGAGCAGTACTTC. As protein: CASSLLQGYEQYF.

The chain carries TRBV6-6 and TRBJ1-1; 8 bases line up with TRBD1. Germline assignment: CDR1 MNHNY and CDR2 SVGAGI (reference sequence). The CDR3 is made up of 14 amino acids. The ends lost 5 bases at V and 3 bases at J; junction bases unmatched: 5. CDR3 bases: TGTGCCAGCAGTATGACAGGGGCCGACACTGAAGCTTTCTTT. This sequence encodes CASSMTGADTEAFF.

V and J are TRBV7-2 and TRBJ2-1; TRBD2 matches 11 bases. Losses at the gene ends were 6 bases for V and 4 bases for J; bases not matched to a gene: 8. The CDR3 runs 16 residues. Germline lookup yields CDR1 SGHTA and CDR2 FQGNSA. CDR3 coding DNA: TGTGCCAGCAGTTATAGCGGGGGGGCCAGTTACAATGAGCAGTTCTTC. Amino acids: CASSYSGGASYNEQFF.

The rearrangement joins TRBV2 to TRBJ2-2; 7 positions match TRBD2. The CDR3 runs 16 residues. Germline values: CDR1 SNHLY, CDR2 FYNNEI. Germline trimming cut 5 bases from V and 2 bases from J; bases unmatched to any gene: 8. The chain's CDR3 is CASSPKRLANTGELFF. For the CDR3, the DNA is TGTGCCAGCAGTCCGAAAAGACTAGCTAACACCGGGGAGCTGTTTTTT.

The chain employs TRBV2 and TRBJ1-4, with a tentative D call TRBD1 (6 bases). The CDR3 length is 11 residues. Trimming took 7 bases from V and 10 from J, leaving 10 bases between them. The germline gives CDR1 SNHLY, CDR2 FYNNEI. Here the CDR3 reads CASNGQTKLFF. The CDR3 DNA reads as TGTGCCAGCAACGGACAGACAAAACTGTTTTTT.

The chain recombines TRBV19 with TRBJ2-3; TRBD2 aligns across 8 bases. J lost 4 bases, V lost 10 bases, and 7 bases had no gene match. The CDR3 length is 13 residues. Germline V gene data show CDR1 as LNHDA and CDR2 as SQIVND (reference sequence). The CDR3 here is CATRAGAADTQYF. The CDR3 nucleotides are TGTGCCACCAGAGCGGGGGCGGCAGATACGCAGTATTTT.